The entry that follows covers one T cell receptor (beta chain) sequence. Antigen: not known. This sample is part of a study of blood T cells in healthy people across ages. Findings of the study overall: Reliance upon unsorted PBMCs precluded definitive naive versus antigen-experienced comparison. In older individuals, TCR beta diversity per million T cells was lower, falling roughly linearly with age.

A second PCR, run for about 7 to 11 cycles, used a sample-barcoded 5' primer plus a J-beta primer mix. Every cDNA molecule bore a tag from a template-switch adaptor containing 12 random nucleotides. TCRdb re-analysed the 5' RACE reads in MiXCR, keeping a single row per CDR3 protein. The table lists some 1.7 million distinct CDR3 sequences, 28% of them singletons. The germline V gene encodes CDR1 SQVTM and CDR2 ANQGSEA. Unmatched junction bases numbered 7, after V lost 4 bases and J lost 1 base. The CDR3 sequence is 15 residues long. At least 7 million PBMCs were isolated per sample. The TCR was taken from a woman aged 30 to 39 in good health. Sequences were obtained from blood. The V call is TRBV29-1, the J call TRBJ2-7, with 10 bases matching TRBD1. The CDR3 here is CSVGSGTGVSYEQYF. DNA of the CDR3: TGCAGCGTTGGATCCGGGACAGGGGTTTCCTACGAGCAGTACTTC.